This T cell receptor beta chain originates from a study of cytomegalovirus exposure and HLA in healthy donors. About the research overall: Within the Caucasian-associated ancestry cluster were under 85% of the approximately 400 genotyped donors.

This clone was counted once. Its antigen is undetermined. The germline V and J ends were trimmed by 0 bases and 10 bases, with 7 bases remaining between them. Germline-derived CDR1 and CDR2 are SGHDN and FVKESK. This CDR3 contains 13 residues. Study results and caveats: An apparent linkage of common viral pathogens to several of the most significant clusters emerged in a later analysis. Most subjects' HLA-A and HLA-B alleles were reportedly predicted from TCR beta sequences.

13 Jbeta primers and 60 Vbeta primers were used for the PCR. Profiled with immunoSEQ multiplex PCR; TCRdb holds only in-frame clones, not every one. The sample holds 55,000 to 80,000 clones, roughly 80% seen once. The sequenced sample consisted of PBMCs. The TCR comes from a woman aged 25-40 years in good health and CMV-seronegative. V usage is TRBV14 and J usage is TRBJ1-6; no firm D call. The CDR3: CASSQDLESPLHF. In DNA form, the CDR3 reads TGTGCCAGCAGCCAAGATCTGGAGTCACCCCTCCACTTT.